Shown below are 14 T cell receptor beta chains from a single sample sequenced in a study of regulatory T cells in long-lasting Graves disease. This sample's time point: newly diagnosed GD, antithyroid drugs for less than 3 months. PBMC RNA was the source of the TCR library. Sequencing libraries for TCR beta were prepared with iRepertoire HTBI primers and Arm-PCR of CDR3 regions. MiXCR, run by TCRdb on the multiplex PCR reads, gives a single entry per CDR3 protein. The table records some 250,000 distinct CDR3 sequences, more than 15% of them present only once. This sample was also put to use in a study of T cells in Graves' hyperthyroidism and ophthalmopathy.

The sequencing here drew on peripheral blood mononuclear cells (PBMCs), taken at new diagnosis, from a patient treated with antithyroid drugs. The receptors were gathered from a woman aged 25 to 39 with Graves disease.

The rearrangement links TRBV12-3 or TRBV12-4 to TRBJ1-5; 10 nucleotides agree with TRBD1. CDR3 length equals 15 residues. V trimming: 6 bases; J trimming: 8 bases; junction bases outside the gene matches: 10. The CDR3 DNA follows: TGTGCCAGCAGCCCCGGTCGGGGACAGGGGAAGCCCCAGCATTTT. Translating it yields CASSPGRGQGKPQHF.

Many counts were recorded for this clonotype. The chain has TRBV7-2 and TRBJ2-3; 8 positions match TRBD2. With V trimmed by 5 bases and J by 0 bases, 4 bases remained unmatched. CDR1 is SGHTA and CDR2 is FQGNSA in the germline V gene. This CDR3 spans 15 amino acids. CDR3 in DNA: TGTGCCAGCAGCATTAGCGGGGAAAGCACAGATACGCAGTATTTT. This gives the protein CASSISGESTDTQYF. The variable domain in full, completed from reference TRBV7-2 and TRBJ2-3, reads GAGVSQSPSNKVTEKGKDVELRCDPISGHTALYWYRQSLGQGLEFLIYFQGNSAPDKSGLPSDRFSAERTGGSVSTLTIQRTQQEDSAVYLCASSISGESTDTQYFGPGTRLTVL.

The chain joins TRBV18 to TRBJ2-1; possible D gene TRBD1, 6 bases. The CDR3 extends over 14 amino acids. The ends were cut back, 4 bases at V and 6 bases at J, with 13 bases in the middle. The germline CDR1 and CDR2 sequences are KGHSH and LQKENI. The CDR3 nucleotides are TGTGCCAGCTCACTCTCCGGGACAAGCAATGAGCAGTTCTTC. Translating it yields CASSLSGTSNEQFF.

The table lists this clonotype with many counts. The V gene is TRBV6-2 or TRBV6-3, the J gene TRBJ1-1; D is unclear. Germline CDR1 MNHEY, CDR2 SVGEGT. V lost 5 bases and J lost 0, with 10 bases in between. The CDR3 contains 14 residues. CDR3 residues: CASSEGPMNTEAFF. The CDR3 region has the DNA TGTGCCAGCAGTGAAGGTCCTATGAACACTGAAGCTTTCTTT.

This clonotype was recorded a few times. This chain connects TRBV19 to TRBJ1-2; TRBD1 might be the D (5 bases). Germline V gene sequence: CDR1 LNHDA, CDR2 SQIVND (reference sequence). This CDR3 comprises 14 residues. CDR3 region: CAAGGQSRDCGYTF. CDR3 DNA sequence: TGTGCTGCTGGCGGCCAGTCGAGGGACTGTGGCTACACCTTC.

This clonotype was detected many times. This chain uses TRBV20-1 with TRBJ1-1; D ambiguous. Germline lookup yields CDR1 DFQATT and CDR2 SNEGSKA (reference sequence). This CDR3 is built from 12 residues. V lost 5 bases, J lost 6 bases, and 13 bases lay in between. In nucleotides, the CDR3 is TGCAGTGCTTCCGGAGGTGGTGCTGAAGCTTTCTTT. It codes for CSASGGGAEAFF.

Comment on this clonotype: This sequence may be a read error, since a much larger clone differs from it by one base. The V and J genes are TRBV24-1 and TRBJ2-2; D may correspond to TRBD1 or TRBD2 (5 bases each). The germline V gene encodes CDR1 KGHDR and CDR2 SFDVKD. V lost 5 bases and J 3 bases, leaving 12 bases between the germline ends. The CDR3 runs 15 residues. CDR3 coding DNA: TGTGCCACCAGTGGGGGCGGGCGGGACACCGGGGAGCTGTTTTTT. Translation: CATSGGGRDTGELFF.

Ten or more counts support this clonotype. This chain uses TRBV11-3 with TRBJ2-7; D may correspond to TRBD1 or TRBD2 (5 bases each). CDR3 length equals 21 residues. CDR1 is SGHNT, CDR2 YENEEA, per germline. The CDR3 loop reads CAFRKQVGAAVAGRHSYEQYF. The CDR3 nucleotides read TGTGCTTTCCGAAAGCAAGTCGGGGCCGCGGTAGCAGGACGACATAGCTACGAGCAGTACTTC.

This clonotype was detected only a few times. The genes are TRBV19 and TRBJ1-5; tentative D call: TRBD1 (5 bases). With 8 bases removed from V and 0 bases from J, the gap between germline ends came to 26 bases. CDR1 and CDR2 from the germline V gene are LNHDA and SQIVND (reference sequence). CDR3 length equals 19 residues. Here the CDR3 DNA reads TGTGCCAGTGATACCGCCAGTCAGGGATGGGGATATAGCAATCAGCCCCAGCATTTT. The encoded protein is CASDTASQGWGYSNQPQHF.

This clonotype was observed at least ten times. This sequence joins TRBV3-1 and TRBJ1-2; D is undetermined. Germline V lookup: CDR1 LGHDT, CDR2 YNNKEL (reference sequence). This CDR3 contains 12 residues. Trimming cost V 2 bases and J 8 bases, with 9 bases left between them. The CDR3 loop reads CASSQIRRGYTF. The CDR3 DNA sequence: TGTGCCAGCAGCCAAATCCGACGGGGCTACACCTTC.

In DNA, the CDR3 is TGCGCCAGCAGCCCGAGGGACAGCCACACCGGGGAGCTGTTTTTT. Translating it yields CASSPRDSHTGELFF. The chain employs TRBV5-1 and TRBJ2-2; 7 nucleotides match TRBD1. V lost 4 bases to trimming and J lost 3 bases; unmatched junction nucleotides: 6. CDR3 length: 15 residues. Germline lookup yields CDR1 SGHRS and CDR2 YFSETQ.

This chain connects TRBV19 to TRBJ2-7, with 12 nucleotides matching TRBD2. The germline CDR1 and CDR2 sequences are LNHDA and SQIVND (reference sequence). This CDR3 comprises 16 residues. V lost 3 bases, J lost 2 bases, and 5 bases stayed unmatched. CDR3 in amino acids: CASSIVGTSGPYEQYF. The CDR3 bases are TGTGCCAGTAGTATCGTAGGGACTAGCGGGCCCTACGAGCAGTACTTC. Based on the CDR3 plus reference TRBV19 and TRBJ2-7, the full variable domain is DGGITQSPKYLFRKEGQNVTLSCEQNLNHDAMYWYRQDPGQGLRLIYYSQIVNDFQKGDIAEGYSVSREKKESFPLTVTSAQKNPTAFYLCASSIVGTSGPYEQYFGPGTRLTVT.

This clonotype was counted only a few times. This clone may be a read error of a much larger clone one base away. The CDR3 protein is CVSSLTGFYEQYF. In nucleotides, the CDR3 is TGTGTCAGCAGTTTAACAGGATTCTACGAGCAGTACTTC. V is TRBV13 and J is TRBJ2-7, with D possibly TRBD1 on 5 matching bases. CDR1 is PRHDT and CDR2 is FYEKMQ in the germline V gene (reference sequence). The CDR3 runs 13 residues. The whole variable domain, remainder taken from reference TRBV13 and TRBJ2-7, is AAGVIQSPRHLIKEKRETATLKCYPIPRHDTVYWYQQGPGQDPQFLISFYEKMQSDKGSIPDRFSAQQFSDYHSELNMSSLELGDSALYFCVSSLTGFYEQYFGPGTRLTVT.

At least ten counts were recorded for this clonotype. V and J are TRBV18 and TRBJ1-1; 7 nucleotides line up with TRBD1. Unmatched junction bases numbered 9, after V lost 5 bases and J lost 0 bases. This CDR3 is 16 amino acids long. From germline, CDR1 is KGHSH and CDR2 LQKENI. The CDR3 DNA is TGTGCCAGCTCATTCGGGACAGAGGACATGAACACTGAAGCTTTCTTT. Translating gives CASSFGTEDMNTEAFF.